The rows below give T cell receptor beta chains drawn from one sample of a study of blood T cells in healthy people across ages. TCRdb used MiXCR to reprocess the 5' RACE reads, holding one entry per CDR3 protein. In the table there are 1.5 million to 2 million distinct CDR3 sequences, approximately 28% of which are singletons. Material: blood. The receptors were sampled from a woman in her twenties or thirties in good health. Both conserved end residues are part of each CDR3. Fields, in order: clone size, J gene, D gene, V gene, CDR3 protein, CDR3 DNA. D genes are given only for firm matches. Not all rows give a size; the values are once, few, many and, for expanded clones, a class.

>many|TRBJ2-3|-|TRBV7-9
CASSPIGTDTQYF
TGTGCCAGCAGCCCAATAGGAACAGATACGCAGTATTTT
>few|TRBJ2-6|-|TRBV7-2
CASSLGPGSGANVPTF
TGTGCCAGCAGCTTAGGGCCGGGCTCGGGGGCCAACGTCCCGACTTTC
>-|TRBJ2-3|TRBD2|TRBV2
CASSGLAGRADTQYF
TGTGCCAGCAGTGGTCTAGCGGGAAGGGCAGATACGCAGTATTTT
>once|TRBJ1-5|-|TRBV2
CASMTSGARSNQPQHF
TGTGCCAGCATGACATCGGGGGCGCGGAGCAATCAGCCCCAGCATTTT
>few|TRBJ1-2|-|TRBV9
CASSVVAGNYGYTF
TGTGCCAGCAGCGTAGTGGCAGGGAACTATGGCTACACCTTC
>-|TRBJ1-1|TRBD1|TRBV27
CVSSTGQGRTEAFF
TGTGTCAGCAGTACCGGACAGGGAAGGACTGAAGCTTTCTTT
>once|TRBJ2-6|-|TRBV5-1
CASSLEARGLFSGANVLTF
TGCGCCAGCAGCTTGGAGGCAAGAGGACTCTTCTCTGGGGCCAACGTCCTGACTTTC
>-|TRBJ1-3|-|TRBV5-1
CASRVGTSGNTIYF
TGCGCCAGCAGAGTAGGGACGAGTGGAAACACCATATATTTT
>-|TRBJ1-2|TRBD1|TRBV18
CASSPEAGGATGYTF
TGTGCCAGCTCACCCGAGGCAGGGGGCGCGACTGGCTACACCTTC
>few|TRBJ2-7|-|TRBV6-5
CASSQRTSYEQYF
TGTGCCAGCAGCCAACGGACAAGCTACGAGCAGTACTTC
>many|TRBJ1-2|-|TRBV6-5
CASSYSQRGGYTF
TGTGCCAGCAGTTACTCGCAAAGGGGAGGCTACACCTTC
>-|TRBJ1-1|-|TRBV5-1
CASRSDGSTEAFF
TGCGCCAGTAGATCGGACGGCAGCACTGAAGCTTTCTTT
>-|TRBJ1-1|-|TRBV6-1
CASSAVHTRDTEAFF
TGTGCCAGCAGTGCGGTTCATACTCGGGACACTGAAGCTTTCTTT
>few|TRBJ2-1|TRBD1|TRBV24-1
CATSGTGVWSEQFF
TGTGCCACCAGCGGGACAGGCGTTTGGAGTGAGCAGTTCTTC
>many|TRBJ2-1|-|TRBV3-1
CASSHLAGAPNEQFF
TGTGCCAGCAGCCATCTGGCGGGGGCCCCCAATGAGCAGTTCTTC
>-|TRBJ1-1|TRBD1|TRBV5-1
CASSKTDRANTEAFF
TGCGCCAGCAGCAAAACCGACAGGGCGAACACTGAAGCTTTCTTT
>many|TRBJ2-5|-|TRBV3-1
CASSQDPAGAQETQYF
TGTGCCAGCAGCCAAGATCCGGCGGGGGCACAAGAGACCCAGTACTTC
>-|TRBJ2-7|-|TRBV7-9
CASSQRAIYEQYF
TGTGCCAGCAGTCAACGGGCTATTTACGAGCAGTACTTC
>once|TRBJ2-6|-|TRBV3-1
CASSRRTVISGANVLTF
TGTGCCAGCAGCCGCAGGACGGTCATCTCTGGGGCCAACGTCCTGACTTTC
>many|TRBJ2-1|-|TRBV7-6
CASSLIWEDEQFF
TGTGCCAGCAGCCTGATTTGGGAGGATGAGCAGTTCTTC
>-|TRBJ1-2|-|TRBV28
CASSFPPGHNYTF
TGTGCCAGCAGTTTCCCTCCGGGACACAACTACACCTTC
>many|TRBJ1-1|-|TRBV5-1
CASSWGTGRNTEAFF
TGTGCCAGCAGTTGGGGAACAGGACGGAACACTGAAGCTTTCTTT
>-|TRBJ2-6|-|TRBV30
CAWGDRSQLTF
TGTGCCTGGGGAGACAGGTCTCAATTGACTTTC
>-|TRBJ2-7|-|TRBV27
CASSGSGRRWEQYF
TGTGCCAGCAGTGGTAGCGGACGCCGGTGGGAGCAGTACTTC
>few|TRBJ2-3|TRBD2|TRBV28
CASSFSPLAGRTDTQYF
TGTGCCAGCAGTTTCTCCCCCCTAGCGGGCCGCACAGATACGCAGTATTTT
>-|TRBJ2-5|TRBD1|TRBV12-5
CASGPGQGLETQYF
TGTGCTAGTGGTCCGGGACAGGGGTTGGAGACCCAGTACTTC
>-|TRBJ2-4|-|TRBV28
CASSATRTIQYF
TGTGCCAGCAGTGCGACACGGACCATTCAGTACTTC
>-|TRBJ2-6|-|TRBV5-1
CASSLRETAGADVLTF
TGCGCCAGCAGCTTGCGGGAAACAGCTGGGGCCGACGTCCTGACTTTC
>-|TRBJ1-1|-|TRBV7-9
CASSFVTTEAFF
TGTGCCAGCAGCTTTGTGACGACTGAAGCTTTCTTT
>many|TRBJ2-1|-|TRBV6-5
CASSMTGSYNEQFF
TGTGCCAGCAGTATGACAGGTTCCTACAATGAGCAGTTCTTC
>few|TRBJ2-3|TRBD1|TRBV18
CASSRGQGPTDTQYF
TGTGCCAGCTCACGAGGACAGGGCCCCACAGATACGCAGTATTTT
>few|TRBJ1-2|-|TRBV6-5
CASSYKGDRGYTF
TGTGCCAGCAGTTACAAGGGGGATCGGGGCTACACCTTC
>few|TRBJ2-7|TRBD1|TRBV6-1
CASVTGTGYEQYF
TGTGCCAGCGTGACAGGGACCGGGTACGAGCAGTACTTC
>-|TRBJ2-3|-|TRBV15
CATSRRGGGTDTQYF
TGTGCCACCAGCAGGAGAGGGGGGGGCACAGATACGCAGTATTTT
>few|TRBJ2-1|-|TRBV6-2/TRBV6-3
CASINPRVSYNEQFF
TGTGCCAGCATCAACCCGCGGGTCTCCTACAATGAGCAGTTCTTC
>few|TRBJ1-2|-|TRBV29-1
CSGGTNYGYTF
TGCAGCGGCGGGACCAACTATGGCTACACCTTC
>-|TRBJ1-2|-|TRBV9
CASSVGQSFGYTF
TGTGCCAGCAGCGTAGGACAGTCATTTGGCTACACCTTC
>-|TRBJ2-1|-|TRBV7-7
CASSLFYGQGNEQFF
TGTGCCAGCAGCCTCTTTTACGGGCAGGGCAATGAGCAGTTCTTC
>few|TRBJ2-3|-|TRBV21-1
CASSANKERGTDTQYF
TGTGCCAGCAGCGCTAATAAGGAGCGGGGGACAGATACGCAGTATTTT
>few|TRBJ2-5|-|TRBV25-1
CASSELGGKETQYF
TGTGCCAGCAGTGAATTGGGGGGAAAAGAGACCCAGTACTTC
>few|TRBJ2-3|-|TRBV5-5
CASSPEPTDTQYF
TGTGCCAGCAGTCCGGAACCCACAGATACGCAGTATTTT
>-|TRBJ2-1|TRBD1|TRBV6-5
CASRGRGTNEQFF
TGCGCCAGCAGAGGCAGGGGGACGAATGAGCAGTTCTTC